A selection of T cell receptor beta chains follows, all from one sample in a study of shared clonotypes between healthy human individuals. This table comes from immunoSEQ multiplex PCR, and its TCRdb copy is limited to in-frame clones, with some not included. This sample carries roughly 2,500,000 clones, approximately 94% of them seen once, and the ten largest clones take more than 0.35%. The sequenced material came from naive CD4+ T cells from PBMCs. All receptors come from a young man in good health. Some clones in this sample may be carry-over from other donors' samples. CDR3s include the opening cysteine and the closing phenylalanine or tryptophan. Fields, in order: CDR3 protein, CDR3 DNA, CDR3 length, clone size, V gene, J gene, D gene. D genes are given only for firm matches. Expanded clones get a size class; other rows say once, few or many, or leave the size out.

CDR3 protein: CASSPGTSKGNEQFF
CDR3 DNA: TGTGCCAGCTCACCAGGGACTAGTAAGGGGAATGAGCAGTTCTTC
CDR3 length: 15
clone size: NA
V gene: TRBV18
J gene: TRBJ2-1
D gene: TRBD2

CDR3 protein: CASSPRDGVSYGYTF
CDR3 DNA: TGTGCCAGCAGCCCCCGGGACGGAGTTTCCTATGGCTACACCTTC
CDR3 length: 15
clone size: NA
V gene: TRBV7-6
J gene: TRBJ1-2
D gene: NA

CDR3 protein: CASSATRDTQYF
CDR3 DNA: TGTGCCAGCAGTGCGACGAGAGATACGCAGTATTTT
CDR3 length: 12
clone size: NA
V gene: TRBV6-6
J gene: TRBJ2-3
D gene: NA

CDR3 protein: CASSLSSDRLNTEAFF
CDR3 DNA: TGTGCCAGCAGTTTATCGTCGGACAGACTGAACACTGAAGCTTTCTTT
CDR3 length: 16
clone size: NA
V gene: TRBV27
J gene: TRBJ1-1
D gene: NA

CDR3 protein: CASSLVSGSQPQHF
CDR3 DNA: TGTGCCAGCAGCTTAGTGTCAGGGTCTCAGCCCCAGCATTTT
CDR3 length: 14
clone size: NA
V gene: TRBV7-2
J gene: TRBJ1-5
D gene: NA

CDR3 protein: CAISRTVLNTEAFF
CDR3 DNA: TGTGCCATCAGTCGGACGGTATTGAACACTGAAGCTTTCTTT
CDR3 length: 14
clone size: few
V gene: TRBV10-3
J gene: TRBJ1-1
D gene: NA

CDR3 protein: CASTIGAMNTEAFF
CDR3 DNA: TGCGCCAGCACAATTGGGGCGATGAACACTGAAGCTTTCTTT
CDR3 length: 14
clone size: NA
V gene: TRBV4-1
J gene: TRBJ1-1
D gene: NA

CDR3 protein: CASSPTGSPNYGYTF
CDR3 DNA: TGCGCCAGCAGCCCGACAGGGTCGCCGAACTATGGCTACACCTTC
CDR3 length: 15
clone size: NA
V gene: TRBV5-1
J gene: TRBJ1-2
D gene: TRBD1

CDR3 protein: CASSSPHPGQSNTEAFF
CDR3 DNA: TGTGCCAGCAGTTCTCCCCACCCGGGACAGAGCAACACTGAAGCTTTCTTT
CDR3 length: 17
clone size: NA
V gene: TRBV28
J gene: TRBJ1-1
D gene: TRBD1

CDR3 protein: CASSLRLGYEQFF
CDR3 DNA: TGTGCCAGCAGTTTACGGTTGGGGTATGAGCAGTTCTTC
CDR3 length: 13
clone size: NA
V gene: TRBV28
J gene: TRBJ2-1
D gene: NA

CDR3 protein: CASSEAANYGYTF
CDR3 DNA: TGTGCCAGCAGCGAAGCAGCTAACTATGGCTACACCTTC
CDR3 length: 13
clone size: once
V gene: TRBV25-1
J gene: TRBJ1-2
D gene: NA

CDR3 protein: CASSTSGTQSSYEQYF
CDR3 DNA: TGTGCCAGCAGTACCTCCGGGACACAGAGCTCCTACGAGCAGTACTTC
CDR3 length: 16
clone size: NA
V gene: TRBV28
J gene: TRBJ2-7
D gene: NA

CDR3 protein: CASSYSAGVRGTQYF
CDR3 DNA: TGTGCCAGCAGTTACTCGGCGGGAGTACGGGGGACCCAGTACTTC
CDR3 length: 15
clone size: NA
V gene: TRBV6-5
J gene: TRBJ2-5
D gene: TRBD2

CDR3 protein: CAWSDRAYEQYF
CDR3 DNA: TGTGCCTGGAGTGACAGGGCCTACGAGCAGTACTTC
CDR3 length: 12
clone size: NA
V gene: TRBV30
J gene: TRBJ2-7
D gene: NA

CDR3 protein: CSALRRDSGNTIYF
CDR3 DNA: TGCAGCGCTTTAAGGAGGGACTCTGGAAACACCATATATTTT
CDR3 length: 14
clone size: NA
V gene: TRBV29-1
J gene: TRBJ1-3
D gene: NA

CDR3 protein: CASSYRDTNYGYTF
CDR3 DNA: TGTGCCAGCAGTTATCGGGATACTAACTATGGCTACACCTTC
CDR3 length: 14
clone size: NA
V gene: TRBV6-5
J gene: TRBJ1-2
D gene: NA

CDR3 protein: CASRPSGGLGQPQHF
CDR3 DNA: TGTGCCAGCAGACCCTCAGGAGGGCTGGGTCAGCCCCAGCATTTT
CDR3 length: 15
clone size: NA
V gene: TRBV6-6
J gene: TRBJ1-5
D gene: NA

CDR3 protein: CASSDVGTAFNEQFF
CDR3 DNA: TGTGCCAGCAGTGATGTCGGGACTGCGTTCAATGAGCAGTTCTTC
CDR3 length: 15
clone size: NA
V gene: TRBV2
J gene: TRBJ2-1
D gene: NA

CDR3 protein: CASSPEQKRTSIYNEQFF
CDR3 DNA: TGTGCCAGCTCACCAGAACAGAAGCGGACCTCCATTTACAATGAGCAGTTCTTC
CDR3 length: 18
clone size: NA
V gene: TRBV18
J gene: TRBJ2-1
D gene: NA

CDR3 protein: CASSPGEKLFF
CDR3 DNA: TGTGCCAGCTCGCCGGGCGAAAAACTGTTTTTT
CDR3 length: 11
clone size: NA
V gene: TRBV18
J gene: TRBJ1-4
D gene: NA

CDR3 protein: CASSPDRVTEAFF
CDR3 DNA: TGTGCCAGCTCACCCGACAGGGTTACTGAAGCTTTCTTT
CDR3 length: 13
clone size: NA
V gene: TRBV18
J gene: TRBJ1-1
D gene: TRBD1

CDR3 protein: CASSQDLTTYNEQFF
CDR3 DNA: TGCGCCAGCAGCCAAGATCTAACAACCTACAATGAGCAGTTCTTC
CDR3 length: 15
clone size: NA
V gene: TRBV4-1
J gene: TRBJ2-1
D gene: NA

CDR3 protein: CASRRAGGLAF
CDR3 DNA: TGTGCCAGCCGAAGGGCGGGAGGGCTCGCCTTC
CDR3 length: 11
clone size: NA
V gene: TRBV14
J gene: TRBJ1-2
D gene: NA

CDR3 protein: CASSLWDRESGNTIYF
CDR3 DNA: TGTGCCAGCAGCCTTTGGGACAGGGAGTCTGGAAACACCATATATTTT
CDR3 length: 16
clone size: NA
V gene: TRBV7-9
J gene: TRBJ1-3
D gene: TRBD1

CDR3 protein: CASSPPGLAGGLGEQYF
CDR3 DNA: TGTGCCAGCTCACCACCGGGGCTAGCGGGAGGCCTGGGGGAGCAGTACTTC
CDR3 length: 17
clone size: NA
V gene: TRBV18
J gene: TRBJ2-7
D gene: TRBD2

CDR3 protein: CASSSGGRYNEQFF
CDR3 DNA: TGTGCCAGCAGCTCAGGCGGGAGATACAATGAGCAGTTCTTC
CDR3 length: 14
clone size: NA
V gene: TRBV7-6
J gene: TRBJ2-1
D gene: TRBD2

CDR3 protein: CASSELSWTGDVPQHF
CDR3 DNA: TGTGCCAGCAGTGAGCTCTCGTGGACAGGGGATGTGCCCCAGCATTTT
CDR3 length: 16
clone size: NA
V gene: TRBV21-1
J gene: TRBJ1-5
D gene: NA

CDR3 protein: CASSLRGAGNTIYF
CDR3 DNA: TGTGCCAGCAGCTTGAGGGGTGCTGGAAACACCATATATTTT
CDR3 length: 14
clone size: NA
V gene: TRBV5-6
J gene: TRBJ1-3
D gene: NA

CDR3 protein: CATLLAASYEQYF
CDR3 DNA: TGTGCCACCTTACTAGCGGCATCCTACGAGCAGTACTTC
CDR3 length: 13
clone size: NA
V gene: TRBV6-1
J gene: TRBJ2-7
D gene: TRBD2

CDR3 protein: CASSIDRLAGGDTQYF
CDR3 DNA: TGTGCCAGTAGTATAGATAGGCTAGCGGGAGGAGATACGCAGTATTTT
CDR3 length: 16
clone size: NA
V gene: TRBV19
J gene: TRBJ2-3
D gene: TRBD2

CDR3 protein: CASSLVGFGNTIYF
CDR3 DNA: TGCGCCAGCAGCCTCGTAGGGTTTGGGAACACCATATATTTT
CDR3 length: 14
clone size: NA
V gene: TRBV5-1
J gene: TRBJ1-3
D gene: NA

CDR3 protein: CASSLDGARGNTIYF
CDR3 DNA: TGTGCCAGCAGCCTTGATGGGGCGCGAGGAAACACCATATATTTT
CDR3 length: 15
clone size: NA
V gene: TRBV14
J gene: TRBJ1-3
D gene: NA